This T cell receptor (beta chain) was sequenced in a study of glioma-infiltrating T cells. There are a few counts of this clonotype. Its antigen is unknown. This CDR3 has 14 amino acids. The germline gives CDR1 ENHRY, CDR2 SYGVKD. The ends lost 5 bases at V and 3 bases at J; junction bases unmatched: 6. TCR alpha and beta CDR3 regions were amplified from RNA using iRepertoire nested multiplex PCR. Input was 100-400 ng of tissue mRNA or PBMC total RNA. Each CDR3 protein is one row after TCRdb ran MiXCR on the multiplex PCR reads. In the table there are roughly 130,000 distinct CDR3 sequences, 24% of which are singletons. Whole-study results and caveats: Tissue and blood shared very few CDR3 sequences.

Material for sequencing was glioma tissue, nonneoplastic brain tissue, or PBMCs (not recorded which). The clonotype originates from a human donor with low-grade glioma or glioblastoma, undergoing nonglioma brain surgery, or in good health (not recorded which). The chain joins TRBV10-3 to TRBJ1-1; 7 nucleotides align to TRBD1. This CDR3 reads CAISKTGVDTEAFF. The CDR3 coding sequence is TGTGCCATCAGTAAAACAGGGGTCGACACTGAAGCTTTCTTT.